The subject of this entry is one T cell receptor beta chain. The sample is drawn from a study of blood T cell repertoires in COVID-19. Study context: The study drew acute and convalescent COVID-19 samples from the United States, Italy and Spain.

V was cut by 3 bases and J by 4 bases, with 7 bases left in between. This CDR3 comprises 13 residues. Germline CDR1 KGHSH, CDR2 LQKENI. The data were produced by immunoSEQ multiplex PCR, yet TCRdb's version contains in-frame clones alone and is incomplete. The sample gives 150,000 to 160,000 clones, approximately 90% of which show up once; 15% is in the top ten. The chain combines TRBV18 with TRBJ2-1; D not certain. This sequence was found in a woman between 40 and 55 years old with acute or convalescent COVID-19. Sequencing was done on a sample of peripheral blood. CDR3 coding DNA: TGTGCCAGCTCACCGAGTAAATACAATGAGCAGTTCTTC. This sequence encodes CASSPSKYNEQFF.